This T cell receptor (beta chain) was captured in a study of read filtering for tumor transcriptome and immune sequencing. Study-wide background: DNase treatment preceded whole-transcriptome library preparation. Whole-study results and caveats: Dropping single-read clonotypes raised IR-seq and RNA-seq shared-clonotype correlation. The sorted CD138-negative fraction was a mixed bone marrow immune population, not purified T cells.

This clonotype was recorded at least ten times. As yet, its antigen is unknown. J was trimmed by 0 bases and V by 4 bases; bases with no gene match: 0. The CDR3 covers 15 residues. Germline V lookup: CDR1 SNHLY, CDR2 FYNNEI. From 350 to 500 ng of RNA, a library with molecular barcoded alpha/delta and beta/gamma adaptors was made. TCRdb reanalysed the reads using MiXCR and keeps one entry per CDR3 protein. There are about 50,000 distinct CDR3 sequences in the sample; roughly 20% occur only once, and 15% lies in the top ten. The genes are TRBV2 and TRBJ2-2; 9 bases are a match to TRBD2. The source material was a population of CD138-negative cells sorted from bone marrow. This clonotype was obtained from a donor over 35 with multiple myeloma. The CDR3 DNA is TGTGCCAGCAGTGTAGCGGGGGCGAACACCGGGGAGCTGTTTTTT. Its protein product is CASSVAGANTGELFF. The variable domain in full, with the rest retrieved from reference TRBV2 and TRBJ2-2, is EPEVTQTPSHQVTQMGQEVILRCVPISNHLYFYWYRQILGQKVEFLVSFYNNEISEKSEIFDDQFSVERPDGSNFTLKIRSTKLEDSAMYFCASSVAGANTGELFFGEGSRLTVL.